The table lists the clone carrying this TCR beta chain with a count of one. What it binds is unknown. This sample is drawn from a study of shared clonotypes between healthy human individuals. Deep was the level used in running the assay. Assay used: immunoSEQ multiplex PCR; TCRdb lists only in-frame clones, some missing. The sample holds under 2,000,000 clones, less than 95% seen once. Naivety among CD8 cells was defined by CD45RO negativity and positive CCR7 selection, thereby excluding terminally differentiated effector memory CD45RA+ cells. Trimming cost V 1 base and J 0 bases; bases outside gene matches: 12. Germline lookup yields CDR1 GTSNPN and CDR2 SVGIG (reference sequence). This CDR3 is built from 18 residues. General study points: Naive CD4 clonotypes were shared across a handful of donors at roughly 5%. When compared with the clonotypes that were shared by all four sorted-subset donors, the non-shared clonotypes turned out to have lower generation probabilities.

The specimen sequenced was naive CD8+ T cells sorted from blood. The rearrangement uses TRBV30 and TRBJ2-3, with 8 nucleotides matching TRBD2. The receptor comes from a man aged 18-30 years in good health. CDR3 residues: CAWSGGGEGLGSTDTQYF. CDR3 nucleotides: TGTGCCTGGAGTGGGGGCGGAGAGGGACTAGGTAGCACAGATACGCAGTATTTT.